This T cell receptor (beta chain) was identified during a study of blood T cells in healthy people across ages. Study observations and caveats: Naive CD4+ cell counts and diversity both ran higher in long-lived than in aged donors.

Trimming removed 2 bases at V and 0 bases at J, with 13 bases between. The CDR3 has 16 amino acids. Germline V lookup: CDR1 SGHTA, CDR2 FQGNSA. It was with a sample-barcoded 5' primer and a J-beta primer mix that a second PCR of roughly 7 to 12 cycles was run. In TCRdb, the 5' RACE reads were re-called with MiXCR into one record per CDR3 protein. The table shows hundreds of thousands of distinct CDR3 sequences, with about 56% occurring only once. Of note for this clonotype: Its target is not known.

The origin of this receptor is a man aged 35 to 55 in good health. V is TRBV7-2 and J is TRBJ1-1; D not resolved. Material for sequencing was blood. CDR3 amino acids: CASSLTRVGLNTEAFF. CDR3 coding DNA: TGTGCCAGCAGCTTAACGCGGGTAGGCTTGAACACTGAAGCTTTCTTT.